Included here is one T cell receptor beta chain sequence, with context. Treg sorting used a CD4+CD25+CD127-/low gate. The germline CDR1 and CDR2 sequences are DFQATT and SNEGSKA (reference sequence). With 5 bases clipped from V and 3 bases from J, the junction kept 11 bases outside the gene matches. The CDR3 runs 16 residues. Each CDR3 protein is one row after TCRdb ran MiXCR on the 5' RACE reads. The repertoire holds approximately 60,000 distinct CDR3 sequences, with 26% as singletons. The origin of this receptor is a female donor with breast cancer. Input material: tumor-infiltrating Tregs sorted from the breast tumor. The V gene is TRBV20-1, the J gene TRBJ2-3, with 10 bases fitting TRBD2. The CDR3 DNA is TGCAGTGCTGGACCCTTCCTAGCGGGAGTAACAGATACGCAGTATTTT. Translating it yields CSAGPFLAGVTDTQYF.